These T cell receptor beta chains were read from a single sample in a study of OX40 agonist ivuxolimab in advanced cancers. TCRdb's table, derived via immunoSEQ multiplex PCR, lists solely in-frame clones and lacks some. The sample holds tens of thousands of clones, about 88% seen once. The sample consisted of CD4+ or CD8+ T cells sorted from blood, taken in a trial of the OX40 agonist ivuxolimab. The source is an adult with an advanced solid tumor such as melanoma, head and neck, liver or kidney cancer. Both conserved end residues are part of each CDR3. The D gene is left open where the match is weak. For some rows the clone size is stated as once, few or many, or as a class when expanded; others skip it.

D gene,J gene,clone size,V gene,CDR3 protein,CDR3 DNA
NA,TRBJ2-7,NA,TRBV7-6,CASSLGENGLGISYEQYF,TGTGCCAGCAGCTTAGGGGAAAACGGACTGGGGATCTCCTACGAGCAGTACTTC
NA,TRBJ1-2,NA,TRBV7-2,CASSLVPQGNYGYTF,TGTGCCAGCAGCTTAGTACCTCAGGGGAACTATGGCTACACCTTC
NA,TRBJ2-7,NA,TRBV4-3,CASSQDHPGSSYEQYF,TGCGCCAGCAGCCAAGATCACCCGGGGAGCTCCTACGAGCAGTACTTC
NA,TRBJ1-1,NA,TRBV1,CTSSPHPQGADTEAFF,TGCACCAGCAGCCCACACCCCCAGGGTGCGGACACTGAAGCTTTCTTT
NA,TRBJ2-2,NA,TRBV5-6,CASRNPITGELFF,TGTGCCAGCAGGAACCCCATAACCGGGGAGCTGTTTTTT
TRBD2,TRBJ2-2,NA,TRBV19,CASRTGGPGELFF,TGTGCCAGTAGAACGGGGGGGCCCGGGGAGCTGTTTTTT
NA,TRBJ1-2,NA,TRBV4-1,CASSQGAGGDYGYTF,TGCGCCAGCAGCCAAGGTGCGGGGGGCGACTATGGCTACACCTTC
TRBD2,TRBJ2-2,NA,TRBV5-1,CASSWTSGATGELFF,TGCGCCAGCAGCTGGACTAGCGGGGCCACCGGGGAGCTGTTTTTT
NA,TRBJ1-2,NA,TRBV6-1,CASSPRESYGYTF,TGTGCCAGCAGCCCCAGGGAATCCTATGGCTACACCTTC
NA,TRBJ1-2,NA,TRBV19,CASIPYDRDYGYTF,TGTGCCAGTATCCCCTACGACAGAGACTATGGCTACACCTTC
NA,TRBJ1-1,NA,TRBV19,CASSYSRVLDEAFF,TGTGCCAGTAGTTACTCCAGGGTCCTCGATGAAGCTTTCTTT
NA,TRBJ2-1,few,TRBV4-2,CASSQDGKNTLIF,TGTGCCAGCAGCCAAGATGGTAAAAACACTCTGATCTTC
NA,TRBJ1-5,NA,TRBV7-8,CASSPSGPSNQPQHF,TGTGCCAGCAGCCCCTCCGGGCCCAGCAATCAGCCCCAGCATTTT
NA,TRBJ2-1,NA,TRBV28,CASSSARGYNEQFF,TGTGCCAGCAGTTCCGCGAGGGGTTACAATGAGCAGTTCTTC
NA,TRBJ2-7,few,TRBV11-2,CASSLGTNYEQYF,TGTGCCAGCAGCTTAGGTACTAACTACGAGCAGTACTTC
NA,TRBJ1-1,few,TRBV6-6,CASSWTANTEAFF,TGTGCCAGCAGTTGGACAGCAAACACTGAAGCTTTCTTT
TRBD1,TRBJ2-7,NA,TRBV30,CAWEGQGRYEQYF,TGTGCCTGGGAGGGACAGGGCCGCTACGAGCAGTACTTC